Detailed here is one T cell receptor (beta chain). Trimming at V came to 6 bases and at J to 6 bases, leaving 5 bases not matched to a gene. Germline V lookup: CDR1 LNHDA, CDR2 SQIVND (reference sequence). This CDR3 contains 14 residues. The age range of participants was roughly 18 to 90 years, with residence in about 25 US areas. Membership in each cohort depended on participant-reported clinical history. All exposed participants met a person with COVID-19 within 2 weeks before entering the study. Assay: immunoSEQ multiplex PCR; the TCRdb copy retains only in-frame clones and omits some. Altogether fewer than 350,000 clones are present, approximately 90% being singletons, with the ten largest covering 2.8%. The sample originates from a study of blood T cell repertoires in COVID-19. Study-level information: T cells, B-cell-depleted T cells, or PBMCs provided the cDNA or gDNA that served as material.

The clonotype was recovered from a man aged 40-49 years who had been exposed to COVID-19. The rearrangement links TRBV19 to TRBJ1-5, with 10 bases aligning to TRBD1. The specimen sequenced was PBMCs or T cells enriched from blood (not recorded which). For the CDR3, the DNA is TGTGCCAGTAGGGCGACAGGGGGCGGTCAGCCCCAGCATTTT. Its protein product is CASRATGGGQPQHF.